This TCR beta chain comes out of a study of radiotherapy plus CTLA-4 blockade in lung cancer (dated by TCRdb to between 2018 and 2020). Regarding the study in general: Among enrolled patients, under 20% had an objective response and approximately 30% reached disease control. Study-wide findings and limitations: Early dynamic changes in blood T cell clones, together with increased serum interferon-beta after radiation, were reported as the strongest predictors of response. After treatment with radiotherapy and ipilimumab, TCR clones that came from tumors expanded in the peripheral blood.

With respect to this clone: There is no known antigen for this receptor. It has no much larger one-base neighbor in the sample; base qualities were not kept.

Focal radiation therapy combined with CTLA-4 blockade (ipilimumab) was tested in patients with chemo-refractory metastatic non-small-cell lung cancer. Library method: the immunoSEQ multiplex PCR assay. Not all clones reach the TCRdb copy of this immuneACCESS table, which keeps in-frame sequences only. Checked studies attribute under half of the gap to unresolved V genes and leave the rest unexplained. In all, the sample holds some 73,000 clones, and around 79% of those were seen once. About 23% of the sample lies in the top ten. From cysteine to phenylalanine, the CDR3 is 16 amino acids long. The read is trimmed to its CDR3 DNA, 48 bases read in frame from base 1. CDR1 and CDR2 (LGHNA, YNFKEQ) derive from the germline V gene. Deletion took 0 bases off V and 5 bases off J, with a span of 13 bases between the germline ends.

Recombination connected TRBV4-2 to TRBJ1-4, with the identity of the D gene unclear. This receptor was identified in a human donor with non-small cell lung cancer whose response to radiotherapy plus ipilimumab could not be evaluated. Some clones in this sample may be carry-over from other donors' samples. Sample: peripheral blood, taken from a patient treated with radiotherapy plus ipilimumab. The sequenced DNA is TGTGCCAGCAGCCAAGATTGGCCAGGCCGGAATGAAAAACTGTTTTTT. This codes for CASSQDWPGRNEKLFF.